This is a list of T cell receptor beta chains from one sample in a study of T cells after yellow fever vaccination. TCRdb recomputed calls from the 5' RACE reads with MiXCR, one row per CDR3 protein. Here the sample spans about 74,000 distinct CDR3 sequences, more than 5.5% being singletons. The sequencing here drew on CD8+ T cells sorted from PBMCs, taken 5 days after the first yellow fever vaccination. The receptors derive from a young man who received the YFV17D yellow fever vaccine. Each CDR3 is given with its conserved first and last residue. The D gene is left open where the match is weak. Not all rows give a size; the values are once, few, many and, for expanded clones, a class.

TRBJ2-5	13	TRBV19	many	TRBD2	CATSGLAGGDQYF	TGTGCCACCTCGGGGCTAGCGGGGGGCGACCAGTACTTC
TRBJ2-1	14	TRBV20-1	few	.	CSAQARTGSNEQFF	TGCAGTGCCCAGGCCCGTACAGGGTCCAATGAGCAGTTCTTC
TRBJ2-1	14	TRBV3-1	.	.	CASSQPGLDNEQFF	TGTGCCAGCAGCCAACCGGGACTCGACAATGAGCAGTTCTTC
TRBJ2-3	15	TRBV30	few	TRBD1	CAWSPDRGNSDTQYF	TGTGCCTGGAGTCCGGACAGGGGCAACTCCGATACGCAGTATTTT
TRBJ2-6	13	TRBV9	.	.	CASSVSGANVLTF	TGTGCCAGCAGCGTCTCTGGGGCCAACGTCCTGACTTTC
TRBJ1-2	18	TRBV4-1	many	TRBD1	CASSQRDRGWGANYGYTF	TGCGCCAGCAGCCAACGGGACAGGGGATGGGGGGCTAACTATGGCTACACCTTC
TRBJ2-7	11	TRBV12-3/TRBV12-4	many	.	CASSFGPEQYF	TGTGCCAGCAGTTTTGGCCCCGAGCAGTACTTC
TRBJ2-4	16	TRBV5-4	many	.	CASSLAGGEGKNIQYF	TGTGCCAGCAGCTTGGCCGGAGGTGAGGGCAAAAACATTCAGTACTTC
TRBJ1-2	18	TRBV5-6	.	TRBD1	CASSLFTRDSQEVFGYTF	TGTGCCAGCAGCTTGTTTACCCGGGACAGCCAAGAAGTTTTTGGCTACACCTTC
TRBJ2-5	15	TRBV5-1	many	.	CASSLYGLPQETQYF	TGCGCCAGCAGCTTGTATGGACTGCCTCAAGAGACCCAGTACTTC
TRBJ1-1	13	TRBV24-1	.	.	CATSEGVNTEAFF	TGTGCCACCAGTGAAGGGGTGAACACTGAAGCTTTCTTT
TRBJ2-3	14	TRBV7-2	many	TRBD1	CASSSDRTTNTQYF	TGTGCCAGCAGCTCGGACAGGACCACAAATACGCAGTATTTT
TRBJ2-1	15	TRBV7-9	.	TRBD2	CASSALAGAHNEQFF	TGTGCCAGCAGCGCCCTAGCGGGGGCCCACAATGAGCAGTTCTTC
TRBJ1-6	19	TRBV11-2	.	.	CASSLGGLGTMSGNSPLHF	TGTGCCAGCAGCTTAGGAGGTTTGGGGACGATGTCGGGGAATTCACCCCTCCACTTT
TRBJ2-1	16	TRBV4-1	many	TRBD2	CASSSPGTSGFNEQFF	TGCGCCAGCAGCTCTCCCGGGACTAGCGGATTCAATGAGCAGTTCTTC
TRBJ1-1	16	TRBV5-1	many	TRBD1	CASSRTTGYSNTEAFF	TGCGCCAGCAGCCGAACGACAGGGTACTCGAACACTGAAGCTTTCTTT
TRBJ1-2	11	TRBV7-9	.	.	CASGSGNRAGF	TGTGCCAGCGGATCGGGGAACAGGGCCGGCTTC
TRBJ2-5	14	TRBV12-3/TRBV12-4	many	TRBD2	CASTLAGGKETQYF	TGTGCCAGCACCTTAGCGGGGGGAAAAGAGACCCAGTACTTC
TRBJ2-1	18	TRBV11-2	few	TRBD2	CASSFPSGGHGSYNEQFF	TGTGCCAGCAGCTTCCCTAGCGGGGGGCATGGCTCCTACAATGAGCAGTTCTTC
TRBJ2-5	13	TRBV12-5	few	TRBD2	CASGDGLAETQYF	TGTGCTAGTGGTGACGGACTAGCGGAGACCCAGTACTTC
TRBJ1-2	14	TRBV2	few	.	CASLNRALTGGYTF	TGTGCCAGCCTCAACAGGGCTCTGACCGGCGGCTACACCTTC
TRBJ2-3	16	TRBV19	many	.	CASSDRQADATDTQYF	TGTGCCAGTAGTGACCGACAGGCCGACGCCACAGATACGCAGTATTTT
TRBJ2-3	17	TRBV14	.	.	CASSQESSLGFTDTQYF	TGTGCCAGCAGCCAAGAATCGTCCCTCGGCTTCACAGATACGCAGTATTTT
TRBJ2-5	16	TRBV7-9	few	TRBD1	CASSPTFPGGKKTQYF	TGTGCCAGCAGCCCCACCTTTCCAGGGGGCAAGAAGACCCAGTACTTC
TRBJ1-6	12	TRBV15	.	.	CATQGLNSPLHF	TGTGCCACGCAGGGTTTGAATTCACCCCTCCACTTT
TRBJ2-1	15	TRBV10-3	many	TRBD1	CAIREDRSSYNEQFF	TGTGCCATCAGAGAGGACAGGAGCTCCTACAATGAGCAGTTCTTC
TRBJ2-5	16	TRBV5-1	.	.	CASSYSGPTLQETQYF	TGCGCCAGCAGCTACTCCGGGCCCACTCTCCAAGAGACCCAGTACTTC
TRBJ1-2	15	TRBV2	few	.	CASREGGGLSWGYTF	TGTGCCAGCAGAGAAGGGGGAGGATTAAGTTGGGGCTACACCTTC
TRBJ1-1	11	TRBV12-3/TRBV12-4	.	.	CASKSGVGAFF	TGTGCCAGCAAATCGGGGGTTGGAGCTTTCTTT
TRBJ2-7	13	TRBV5-1	.	.	CASSLVGPYEQYF	TGCGCCAGCAGCTTGGTGGGTCCCTACGAGCAGTACTTC
TRBJ2-7	13	TRBV12-3/TRBV12-4	few	TRBD1	CASSDRGPYEQYF	TGTGCCAGCAGTGACAGGGGGCCCTACGAGCAGTACTTC
TRBJ1-5	14	TRBV7-9	few	.	CASSLSDTNQPQHF	TGTGCCAGCAGCTTATCAGATACCAATCAGCCCCAGCATTTT
TRBJ2-3	18	TRBV7-8	.	TRBD2	CASSLASGLSIWLDTQYF	TGTGCCAGCAGCTTAGCTAGCGGGCTATCTATCTGGTTAGATACGCAGTATTTT